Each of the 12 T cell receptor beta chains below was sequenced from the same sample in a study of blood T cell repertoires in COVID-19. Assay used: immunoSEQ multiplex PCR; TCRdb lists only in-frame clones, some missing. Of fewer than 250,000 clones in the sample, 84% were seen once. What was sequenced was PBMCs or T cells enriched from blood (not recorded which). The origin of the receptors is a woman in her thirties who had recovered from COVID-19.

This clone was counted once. Here the CDR3 DNA reads TGCGCCAGCAGCCGGCCTAAAACGGGGGGGGTAGGGAACACTGAAGCTTTCTTT. It encodes CASSRPKTGGVGNTEAFF. The chain links TRBV4-1 to TRBJ1-1; a weak D match, TRBD1 (5 bases). This CDR3 spans 18 amino acids. Germline V CDR1 and CDR2: MGHRA, YSYEKL. The ends were cut back, 4 bases at V and 1 base at J, with 22 bases in the middle.

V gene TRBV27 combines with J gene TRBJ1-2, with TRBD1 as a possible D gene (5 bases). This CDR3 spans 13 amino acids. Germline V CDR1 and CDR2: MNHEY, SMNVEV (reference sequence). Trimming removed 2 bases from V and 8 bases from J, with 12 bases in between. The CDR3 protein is CASSLGQGVGYTF. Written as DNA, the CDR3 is TGTGCCAGCAGTTTAGGTCAGGGCGTCGGCTACACCTTC.

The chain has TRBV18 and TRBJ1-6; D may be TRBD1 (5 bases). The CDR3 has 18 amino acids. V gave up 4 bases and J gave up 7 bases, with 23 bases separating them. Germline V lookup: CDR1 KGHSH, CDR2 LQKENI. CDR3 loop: CASSHRATGQGINSPLHF. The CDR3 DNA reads TGTGCCAGCTCACACCGAGCCACGGGTCAGGGTATCAATTCACCCCTCCACTTT. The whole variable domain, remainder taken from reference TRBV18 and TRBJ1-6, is NAGVMQNPRHLVRRRGQEARLRCSPMKGHSHVYWYRQLPEEGLKFMVYLQKENIIDESGMPKERFSAEFPKEGPSILRIQQVVRGDSAAYFCASSHRATGQGINSPLHFGNGTRLTVT.

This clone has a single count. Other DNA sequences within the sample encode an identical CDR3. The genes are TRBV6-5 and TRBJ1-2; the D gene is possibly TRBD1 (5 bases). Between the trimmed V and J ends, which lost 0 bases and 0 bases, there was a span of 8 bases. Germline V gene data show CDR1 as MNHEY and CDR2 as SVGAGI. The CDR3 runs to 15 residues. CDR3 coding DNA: TGTGCCAGCAGTTACTCCCAGGGTGCTAACTATGGCTACACCTTC. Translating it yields CASSYSQGANYGYTF.

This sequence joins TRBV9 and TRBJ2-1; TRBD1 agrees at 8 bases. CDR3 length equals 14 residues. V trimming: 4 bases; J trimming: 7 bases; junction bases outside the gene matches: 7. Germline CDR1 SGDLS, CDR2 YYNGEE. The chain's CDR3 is CASSPWTGKNEQFF. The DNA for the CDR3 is TGTGCCAGCAGCCCCTGGACAGGGAAAAATGAGCAGTTCTTC. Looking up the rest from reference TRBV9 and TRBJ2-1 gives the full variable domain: DSGVTQTPKHLITATGQRVTLRCSPRSGDLSVYWYQQSLDQGLQFLIQYYNGEERAKGNILERFSAQQFPDLHSELNLSSLELGDSALYFCASSPWTGKNEQFFGPGTRLTVL.

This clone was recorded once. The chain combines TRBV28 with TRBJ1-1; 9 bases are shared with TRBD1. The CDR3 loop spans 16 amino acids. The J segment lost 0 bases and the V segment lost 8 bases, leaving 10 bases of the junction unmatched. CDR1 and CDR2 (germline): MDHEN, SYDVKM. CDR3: CASHRGRGQMNTEAFF. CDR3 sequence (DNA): TGTGCCAGCCACAGGGGGCGCGGGCAGATGAACACTGAAGCTTTCTTT.

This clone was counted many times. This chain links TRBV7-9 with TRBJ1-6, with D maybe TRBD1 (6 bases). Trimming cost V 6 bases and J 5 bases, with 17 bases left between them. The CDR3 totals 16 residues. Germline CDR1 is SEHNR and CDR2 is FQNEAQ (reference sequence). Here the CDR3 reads CASSYSRGTHNSPLHF. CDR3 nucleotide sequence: TGTGCCAGCAGTTACTCCAGGGGTACCCATAATTCACCCCTCCACTTT.

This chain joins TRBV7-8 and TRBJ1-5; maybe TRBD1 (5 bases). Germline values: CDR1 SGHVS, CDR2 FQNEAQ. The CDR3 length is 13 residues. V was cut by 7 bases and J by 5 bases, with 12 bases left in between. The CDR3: CASTRGFDQPQHF. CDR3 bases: TGTGCCAGCACAAGGGGTTTCGATCAGCCCCAGCATTTT.

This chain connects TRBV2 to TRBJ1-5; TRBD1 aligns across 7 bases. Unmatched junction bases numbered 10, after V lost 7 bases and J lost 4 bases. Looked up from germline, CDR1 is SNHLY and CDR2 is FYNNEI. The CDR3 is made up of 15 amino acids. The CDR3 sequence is CASTEGAVGNQPQHF. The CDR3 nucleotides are TGTGCCAGCACCGAGGGGGCAGTCGGAAATCAGCCCCAGCATTTT.

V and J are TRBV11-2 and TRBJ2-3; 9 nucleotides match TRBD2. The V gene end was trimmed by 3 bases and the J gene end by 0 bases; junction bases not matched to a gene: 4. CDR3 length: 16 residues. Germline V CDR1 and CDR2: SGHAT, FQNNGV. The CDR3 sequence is CASSLTSGFSTDTQYF. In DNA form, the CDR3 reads TGTGCCAGCAGCTTGACTAGCGGATTTAGCACAGATACGCAGTATTTT.

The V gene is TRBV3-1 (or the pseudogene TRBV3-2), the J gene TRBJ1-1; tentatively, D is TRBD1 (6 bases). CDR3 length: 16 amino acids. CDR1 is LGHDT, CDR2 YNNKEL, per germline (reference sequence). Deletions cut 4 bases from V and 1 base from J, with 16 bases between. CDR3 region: CASSLTRGARNTEAFF. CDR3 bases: TGTGCCAGCAGCCTGACTCGGGGGGCTAGGAACACTGAAGCTTTCTTT.

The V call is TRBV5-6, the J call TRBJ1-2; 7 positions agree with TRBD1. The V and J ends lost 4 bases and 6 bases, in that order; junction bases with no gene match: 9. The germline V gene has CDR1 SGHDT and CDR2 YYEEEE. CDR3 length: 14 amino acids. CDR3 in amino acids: CASSPRGEGNGYTF. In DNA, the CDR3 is TGTGCCAGCAGCCCCAGGGGGGAAGGGAATGGCTACACCTTC.